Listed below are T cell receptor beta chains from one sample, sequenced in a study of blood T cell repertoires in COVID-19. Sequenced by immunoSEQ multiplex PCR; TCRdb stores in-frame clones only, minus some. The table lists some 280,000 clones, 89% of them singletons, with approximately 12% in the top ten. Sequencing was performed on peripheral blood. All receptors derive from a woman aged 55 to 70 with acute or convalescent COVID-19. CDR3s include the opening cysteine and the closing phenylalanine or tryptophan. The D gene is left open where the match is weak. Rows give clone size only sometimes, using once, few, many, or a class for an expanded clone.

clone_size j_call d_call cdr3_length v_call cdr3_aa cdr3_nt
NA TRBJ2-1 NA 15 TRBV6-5 CASSTPAGATNEQFF TGTGCCAGCAGTACTCCGGCAGGGGCCACCAATGAGCAGTTCTTC
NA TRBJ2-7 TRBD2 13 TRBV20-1 CSASWSSGGEQYF TGCAGTGCTAGTTGGTCTAGCGGGGGTGAGCAGTACTTC
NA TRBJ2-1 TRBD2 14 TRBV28 CASSGLAGRDEQFF TGTGCCAGCAGTGGACTAGCGGGAAGGGATGAGCAGTTCTTC
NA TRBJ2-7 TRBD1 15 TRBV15 CATRATGVASYEQYF TGTGCCACCAGGGCGACAGGGGTTGCCTCCTACGAGCAGTACTTC
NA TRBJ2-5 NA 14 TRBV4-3 CASSQGEGRETQYF TGCGCCAGCAGCCAAGGCGAGGGCCGGGAGACCCAGTACTTC
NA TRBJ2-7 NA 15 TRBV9 CASSPQSGSSYEQYF TGTGCCAGCAGCCCCCAATCGGGGAGCTCCTACGAGCAGTACTTC
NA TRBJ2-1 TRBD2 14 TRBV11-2 CASKTSGGYNEQFF TGTGCCAGCAAAACTAGCGGGGGCTACAATGAGCAGTTCTTC
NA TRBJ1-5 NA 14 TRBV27 CASSFRRSNQPQHF TGTGCCAGCAGTTTTCGGCGGAGCAATCAGCCCCAGCATTTT
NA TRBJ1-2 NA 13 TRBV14 CASSRPGRGGYTF TGTGCCAGCAGCCGACCCGGGAGGGGAGGCTACACCTTC
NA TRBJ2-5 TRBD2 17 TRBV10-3 CAISEGAGTTSQETQYF TGTGCCATCAGTGAGGGGGCAGGGACTACATCCCAAGAGACCCAGTACTTC
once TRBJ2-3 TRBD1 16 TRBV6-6 CASSRRDSLGTDTQYF TGTGCCAGCAGTCGCCGGGACAGTTTAGGCACAGATACGCAGTATTTT
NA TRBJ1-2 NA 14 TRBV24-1 CATSDPPGEYGYTF TGTGCCACCAGTGATCCCCCAGGGGAGTATGGCTACACCTTC
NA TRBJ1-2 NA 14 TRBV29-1 CSVESSPHNYGYTF TGCAGCGTTGAGAGCTCGCCTCATAACTATGGCTACACCTTC
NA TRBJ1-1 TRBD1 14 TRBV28 CASNPGRGHTEAFF TGTGCCAGCAATCCGGGCAGGGGGCATACTGAAGCTTTCTTT
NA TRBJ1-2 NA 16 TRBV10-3 CAISESLGRLGRGYTF TGTGCCATCAGTGAGTCCCTGGGCAGGCTGGGTCGGGGCTACACCTTC
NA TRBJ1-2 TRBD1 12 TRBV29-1 CSVDQTGGGYTF TGCAGCGTCGACCAAACAGGGGGCGGCTACACCTTC
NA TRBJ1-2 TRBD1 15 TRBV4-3 CASSQATGGGYGYTF TGCGCCAGCAGCCAAGCGACAGGGGGAGGCTATGGCTACACCTTC
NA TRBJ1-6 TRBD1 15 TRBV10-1 CASSDPGQGASPLHF TGCGCCAGCAGTGACCCGGGACAGGGTGCTTCACCCCTCCACTTT
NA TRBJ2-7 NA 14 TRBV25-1 CASSDTGGVYEQYF TGTGCCAGCAGTGACACAGGGGGGGTCTACGAGCAGTACTTC
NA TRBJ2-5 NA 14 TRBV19 CASSMPSVGETQYF TGTGCCAGTAGTATGCCCAGCGTCGGTGAGACCCAGTACTTC
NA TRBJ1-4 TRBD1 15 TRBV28 CASSSRDSPSWKLFF TGTGCCAGCAGTAGCAGGGACAGCCCGTCGTGGAAACTGTTTTTT
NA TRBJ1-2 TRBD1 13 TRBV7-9 CASGTQGAYGYTF TGTGCCAGCGGGACCCAGGGGGCCTATGGCTACACCTTC
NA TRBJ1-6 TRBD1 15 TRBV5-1 CASSLAGTENSPLHF TGCGCCAGCAGCTTGGCCGGGACAGAGAATTCACCCCTCCACTTT
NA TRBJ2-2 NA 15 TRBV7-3 CASSLGQTNTGELFF TGTGCCAGCAGCTTAGGGCAGACGAACACCGGGGAGCTGTTTTTT
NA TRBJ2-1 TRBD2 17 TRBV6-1 CASSELGTSGKNNEQFF TGTGCCAGCAGTGAACTCGGGACTAGCGGGAAGAACAATGAGCAGTTCTTC
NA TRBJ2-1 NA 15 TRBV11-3 CASSLDGGMGSEQFF TGTGCCAGCAGCTTAGATGGCGGGATGGGGAGTGAGCAGTTCTTC
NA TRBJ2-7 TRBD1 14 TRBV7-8 CASSPPRGRDEQYF TGTGCCAGCAGCCCGCCCAGGGGGCGAGACGAGCAGTACTTC
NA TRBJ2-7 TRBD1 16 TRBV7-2 CASSLGRETGGYEQYF TGTGCCAGCAGCTTGGGGCGGGAGACAGGGGGCTACGAGCAGTACTTC
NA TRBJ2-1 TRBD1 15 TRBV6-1 CASSEGQGVVDEQFF TGTGCCAGCAGTGAGGGACAGGGGGTCGTGGATGAGCAGTTCTTC
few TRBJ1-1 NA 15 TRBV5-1 CASSLGVGANTEAFF TGCGCCAGCAGCTTGGGGGTTGGGGCGAACACTGAAGCTTTCTTT
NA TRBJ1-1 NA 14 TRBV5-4 CASSLDAGNTEAFF TGTGCCAGCAGCTTGGATGCGGGGAACACTGAAGCTTTCTTT
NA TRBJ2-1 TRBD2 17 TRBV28 CASSWPLLAATTNEQFF TGTGCCAGCAGTTGGCCCCTACTAGCGGCAACGACGAATGAGCAGTTCTTC
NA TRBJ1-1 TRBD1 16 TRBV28 CASSRGQGLMNTEAFF TGTGCCAGCAGCCGAGGACAGGGGTTAATGAACACTGAAGCTTTCTTT
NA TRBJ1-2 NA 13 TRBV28 CASSSGGLDGYTF TGTGCCAGCAGTAGCGGGGGTTTGGATGGCTACACCTTC
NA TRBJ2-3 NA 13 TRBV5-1 CASSTASTDTQYF TGCGCCAGCAGCACTGCTAGCACAGATACGCAGTATTTT
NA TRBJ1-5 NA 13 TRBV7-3 CASSFSPDQPQHF TGTGCCAGCAGCTTTTCCCCAGATCAGCCCCAGCATTTT
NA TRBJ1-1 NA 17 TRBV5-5 CASSGIPTMARNTEAFF TGTGCCAGCAGCGGTATCCCCACTATGGCCCGGAACACTGAAGCTTTCTTT
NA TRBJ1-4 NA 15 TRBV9 CASSPLLGGLEKLFF TGTGCCAGCAGCCCCTTGTTAGGGGGTTTGGAAAAACTGTTTTTT
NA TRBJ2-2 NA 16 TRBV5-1 CASSLAGSTNTGELFF TGCGCCAGCAGCCTGGCGGGGAGCACGAACACCGGGGAGCTGTTTTTT
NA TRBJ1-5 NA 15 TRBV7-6 CASSLDLGRNQPQHF TGTGCCAGCAGCTTAGACCTAGGTCGCAATCAGCCCCAGCATTTT
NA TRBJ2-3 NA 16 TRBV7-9 CASSLDGSRGTDTQYF TGTGCCAGCAGCTTAGACGGGAGCCGAGGTACAGATACGCAGTATTTT
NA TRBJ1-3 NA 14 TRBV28 CASSSGDGGNTIYF TGTGCCAGCAGTTCAGGGGATGGCGGAAACACCATATATTTT
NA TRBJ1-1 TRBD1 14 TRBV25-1 CASADFGTGGWAFF TGTGCCAGCGCAGACTTCGGGACAGGGGGATGGGCTTTCTTT
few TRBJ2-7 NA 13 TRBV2 CASTWDSTYEQYF TGTGCCAGCACTTGGGACTCCACCTACGAGCAGTACTTC
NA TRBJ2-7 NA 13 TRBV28 CASSSGIRYEQYF TGTGCCAGCTCTTCCGGTATTAGATACGAGCAGTACTTC
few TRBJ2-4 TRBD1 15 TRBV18 CASSERQGGKNIQYF TGTGCCAGCTCGGAGAGACAGGGGGGCAAAAACATTCAGTACTTC
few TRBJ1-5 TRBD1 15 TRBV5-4 CASSPGQGLDQPQHF TGTGCCAGCAGCCCGGGACAGGGCCTTGATCAGCCCCAGCATTTT
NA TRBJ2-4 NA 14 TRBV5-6 CASSLGLAKNIQYF TGTGCCAGCAGCCTCGGACTAGCCAAAAACATTCAGTACTTC
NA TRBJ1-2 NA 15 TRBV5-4 CASSLDVLHNYGYTF TGTGCCAGCAGCTTGGATGTCTTACACAACTATGGCTACACCTTC
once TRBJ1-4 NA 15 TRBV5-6 CASSLATGSHEKLFF TGTGCCAGCAGCTTGGCGACTGGGAGCCATGAAAAACTGTTTTTT
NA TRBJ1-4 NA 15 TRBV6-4 CASSDSVHTNEKLFF TGTGCCAGCAGTGACTCAGTACATACTAATGAAAAACTGTTTTTT
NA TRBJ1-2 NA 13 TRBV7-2 CASSLSSGHGYTF TGTGCCAGCAGCTTATCGTCAGGGCATGGCTACACCTTC
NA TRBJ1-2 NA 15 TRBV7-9 CASSQQGQEGYGYTF TGTGCCAGCAGCCAACAGGGTCAAGAGGGATATGGCTACACCTTC
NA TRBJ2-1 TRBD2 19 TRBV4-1 CASSQLAGGPVSSYNEQFF TGCGCCAGCAGCCAATTAGCGGGAGGGCCCGTTAGCTCCTACAATGAGCAGTTCTTC
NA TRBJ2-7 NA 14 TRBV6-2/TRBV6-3 CASSYRQFNSEQYF TGTGCCAGCAGTTACAGACAGTTCAATAGCGAGCAGTACTTC